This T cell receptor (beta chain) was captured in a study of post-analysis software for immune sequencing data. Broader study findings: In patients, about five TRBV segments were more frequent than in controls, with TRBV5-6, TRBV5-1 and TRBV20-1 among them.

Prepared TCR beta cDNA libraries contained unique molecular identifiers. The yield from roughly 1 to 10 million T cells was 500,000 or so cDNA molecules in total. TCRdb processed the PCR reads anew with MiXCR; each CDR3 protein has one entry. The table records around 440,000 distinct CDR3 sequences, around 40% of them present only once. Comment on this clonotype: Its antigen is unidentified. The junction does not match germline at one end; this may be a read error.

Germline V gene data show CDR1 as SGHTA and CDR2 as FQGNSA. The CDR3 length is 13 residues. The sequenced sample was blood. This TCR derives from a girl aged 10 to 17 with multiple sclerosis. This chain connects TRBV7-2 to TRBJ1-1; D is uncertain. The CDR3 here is CACSSRQNTEAFF. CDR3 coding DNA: TGTGCCTGCAGCTCCCGACAGAACACTGAAGCTTTCTTT. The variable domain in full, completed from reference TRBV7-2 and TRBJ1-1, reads GAGVSQSPSNKVTEKGKDVELRCDPISGHTALYWYRQSLGQGLEFLIYFQGNSAPDKSGLPSDRFSAERTGGSVSTLTIQRTQQEDSAVYLCACSSRQNTEAFFGQGTRLTVV.